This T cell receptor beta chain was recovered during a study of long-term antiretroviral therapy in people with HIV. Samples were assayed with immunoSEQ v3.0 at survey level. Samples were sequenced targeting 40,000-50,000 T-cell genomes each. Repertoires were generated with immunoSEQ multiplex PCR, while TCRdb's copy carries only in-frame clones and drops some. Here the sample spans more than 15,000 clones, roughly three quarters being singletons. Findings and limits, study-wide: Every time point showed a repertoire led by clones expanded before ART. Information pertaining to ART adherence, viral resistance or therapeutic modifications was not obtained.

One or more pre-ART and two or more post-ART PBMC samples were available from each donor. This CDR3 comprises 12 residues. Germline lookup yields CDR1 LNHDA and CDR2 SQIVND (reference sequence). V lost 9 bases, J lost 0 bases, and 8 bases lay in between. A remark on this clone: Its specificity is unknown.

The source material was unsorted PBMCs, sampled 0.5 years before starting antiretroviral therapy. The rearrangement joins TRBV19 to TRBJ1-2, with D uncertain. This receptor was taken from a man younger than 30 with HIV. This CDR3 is CASEASNYGYTF. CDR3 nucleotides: TGTGCCAGCGAGGCCTCTAACTATGGCTACACCTTC.